Listed here is a single T cell receptor beta chain. Its matching antigen is unknown. The PCR made use of 60 Vbeta and 13 Jbeta primers. Clones were read by immunoSEQ multiplex PCR, and TCRdb kept only the in-frame ones, dropping some. Found here are 150,000 to 250,000 clones, less than 85% of them singletons; the top ten hold approximately 1.5%. V shed 3 bases and J 2 bases; nucleotides not matched to a gene: 4. The CDR3 length is 14 residues. Germline V gene sequence: CDR1 LNHDA, CDR2 SQIVND (reference sequence). The data originate from a study of cytomegalovirus exposure and HLA in healthy donors. The study, taken as a whole, reports: As was reported, the classifier diagnosed cytomegalovirus status with high specificity and sensitivity.

All the people who gave samples were healthy bone marrow donors. This receptor was obtained from a girl aged 10 to 17 in good health and CMV-seropositive. The sequencing sample was made of PBMCs. This chain connects TRBV19 to TRBJ2-7; 7 nucleotides agree with TRBD1. The CDR3 DNA is TGTGCCAGTAGTATGGGGCAGGGGGCCTACGAGCAGTACTTC. Its translation is CASSMGQGAYEQYF.